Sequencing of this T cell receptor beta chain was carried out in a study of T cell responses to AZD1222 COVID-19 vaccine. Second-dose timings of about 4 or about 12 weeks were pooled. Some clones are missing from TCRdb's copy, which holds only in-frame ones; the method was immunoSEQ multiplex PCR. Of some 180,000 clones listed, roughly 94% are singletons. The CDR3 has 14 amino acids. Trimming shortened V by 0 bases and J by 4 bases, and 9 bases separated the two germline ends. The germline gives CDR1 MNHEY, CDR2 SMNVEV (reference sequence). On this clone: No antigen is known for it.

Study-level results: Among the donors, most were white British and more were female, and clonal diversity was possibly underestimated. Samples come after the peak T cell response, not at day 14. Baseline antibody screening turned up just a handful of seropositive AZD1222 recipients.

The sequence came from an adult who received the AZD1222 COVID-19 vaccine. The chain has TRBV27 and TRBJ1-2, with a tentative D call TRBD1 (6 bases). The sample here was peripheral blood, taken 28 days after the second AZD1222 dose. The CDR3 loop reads CASSLSGGVYGYTF. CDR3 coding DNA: TGTGCCAGCAGTTTATCTGGGGGCGTCTATGGCTACACCTTC.